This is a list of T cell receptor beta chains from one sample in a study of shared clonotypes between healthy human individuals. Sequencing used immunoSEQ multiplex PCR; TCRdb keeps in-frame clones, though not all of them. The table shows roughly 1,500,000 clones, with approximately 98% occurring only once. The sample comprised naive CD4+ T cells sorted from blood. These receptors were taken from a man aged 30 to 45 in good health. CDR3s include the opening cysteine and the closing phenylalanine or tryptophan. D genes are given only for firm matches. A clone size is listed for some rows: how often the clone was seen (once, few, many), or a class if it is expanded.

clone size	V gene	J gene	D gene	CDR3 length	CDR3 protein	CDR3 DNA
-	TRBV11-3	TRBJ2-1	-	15	CASSLGRVTYNEQFF	TGTGCCAGCAGCTTGGGTAGGGTCACCTACAATGAGCAGTTCTTC
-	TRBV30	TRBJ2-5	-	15	CASLTGQRAGETQYF	TGTGCCTCGTTAACCGGGCAAAGGGCGGGGGAGACCCAGTACTTC
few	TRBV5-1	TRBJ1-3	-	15	CASSLGDTSGNTIYF	TGCGCCAGCAGCTTGGGGGACACCTCTGGAAACACCATATATTTT
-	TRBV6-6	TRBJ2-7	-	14	CASSRTRNSYEQYF	TGTGCCAGCAGCCGGACTCGAAACTCCTACGAGCAGTACTTC
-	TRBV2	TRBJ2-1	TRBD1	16	CASRKGDRVVLDEQFF	TGTGCCAGCAGAAAAGGGGACAGGGTTGTATTGGATGAGCAGTTCTTC
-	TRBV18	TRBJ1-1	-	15	CASIPLSRSSTEAFF	TGTGCCAGCATCCCGTTGAGCCGCTCGTCCACTGAAGCTTTCTTT
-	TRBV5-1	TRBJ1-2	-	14	CASSLRSPNYGYTF	TGCGCCAGCAGCTTGCGAAGTCCTAACTATGGCTACACCTTC
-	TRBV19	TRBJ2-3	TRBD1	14	CASRDRVVTDTQYF	TGTGCCAGTAGAGACAGGGTGGTCACAGATACGCAGTATTTT
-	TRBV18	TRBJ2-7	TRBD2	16	CASSPGLAGSSYEQYF	TGTGCCAGCTCACCAGGACTAGCGGGGAGCTCCTACGAGCAGTACTTC
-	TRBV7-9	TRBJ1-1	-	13	CASSQAGNTEAFF	TGTGCCAGCAGCCAAGCCGGAAACACTGAAGCTTTCTTT
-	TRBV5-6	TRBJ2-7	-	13	CASSPGHHYEQYF	TGTGCCAGCAGCCCCGGACACCACTACGAGCAGTACTTC
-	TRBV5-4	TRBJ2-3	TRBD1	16	CASSLSRDRVTDTQYF	TGTGCCAGCAGCTTAAGTAGGGACAGGGTAACAGATACGCAGTATTTT
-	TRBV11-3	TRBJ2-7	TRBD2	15	CASSLGTSGSYEQYF	TGTGCCAGCAGCTTAGGGACTAGCGGATCCTACGAGCAGTACTTC
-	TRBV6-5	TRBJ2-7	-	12	CASSVHGYEQYF	TGTGCCAGCAGTGTGCATGGGTACGAGCAGTACTTC
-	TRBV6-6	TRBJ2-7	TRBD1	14	CASRRGGQSYEQYF	TGTGCCAGCAGACGAGGGGGACAGTCCTACGAGCAGTACTTC
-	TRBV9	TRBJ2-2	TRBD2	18	CASSFLGLAGGRAGELFF	TGTGCCAGCAGCTTCCTGGGACTAGCGGGAGGCAGAGCCGGGGAGCTGTTTTTT
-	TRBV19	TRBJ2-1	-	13	CASGVIGTQEQFF	TGTGCCAGTGGCGTTATAGGTACTCAGGAGCAGTTCTTC
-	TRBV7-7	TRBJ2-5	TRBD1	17	CASSLGPPGGFFETQYF	TGTGCTAGCAGCTTAGGACCCCCAGGGGGCTTCTTCGAGACCCAGTACTTC
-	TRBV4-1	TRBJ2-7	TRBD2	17	CASSQDARPSGPYEQYF	TGCGCCAGCAGCCAAGACGCGAGACCTAGCGGACCCTACGAGCAGTACTTC
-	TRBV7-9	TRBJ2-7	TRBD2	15	CASSLSGSAVHEQYF	TGTGCCAGCAGCCTTAGCGGGAGCGCCGTCCACGAGCAGTACTTC
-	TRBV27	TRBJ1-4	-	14	CASSLWTERGKLFF	TGTGCCAGCAGTTTATGGACAGAAAGAGGAAAACTGTTTTTT
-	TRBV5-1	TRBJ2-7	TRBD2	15	CASSLAAGGTYEQYF	TGCGCCAGCAGCTTGGCAGCGGGAGGTACCTACGAGCAGTACTTC
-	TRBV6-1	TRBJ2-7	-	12	CASSEGPTEQYF	TGTGCCAGCAGTGAAGGCCCCACCGAGCAGTACTTC
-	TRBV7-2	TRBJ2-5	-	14	CASSQMRGQETQYF	TGTGCCAGTTCGCAGATGAGAGGGCAAGAGACCCAGTACTTC
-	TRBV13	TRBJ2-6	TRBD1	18	CASSNRDRATSGANVLTF	TGTGCCAGCAGCAACCGGGACAGGGCCACCTCTGGGGCCAACGTCCTGACTTTC
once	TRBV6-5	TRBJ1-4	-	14	CASRPIPTNEKLFF	TGTGCCAGCAGACCGATACCCACTAATGAAAAACTGTTTTTT
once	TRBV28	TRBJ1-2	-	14	CASSPPGPSRGYTF	TGTGCCAGCAGTCCCCCCGGACCTTCTCGTGGCTACACCTTC
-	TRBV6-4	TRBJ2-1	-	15	CASSAAGSSYNEQFF	TGTGCCAGCAGCGCCGCAGGGAGCTCCTACAATGAGCAGTTCTTC
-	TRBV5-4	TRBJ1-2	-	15	CASSPSGGRGYGYTF	TGTGCCAGCAGCCCATCGGGGGGAAGGGGCTATGGCTACACCTTC
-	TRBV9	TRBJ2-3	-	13	CASSRDFTDTQYF	TGTGCCAGCAGCCGGGACTTCACAGATACGCAGTATTTT
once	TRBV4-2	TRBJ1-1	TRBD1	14	CASSHPGQGIEAFF	TGTGCCAGCAGCCATCCGGGACAGGGGATTGAAGCTTTCTTT
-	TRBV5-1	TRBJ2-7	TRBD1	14	CASSRDRSSYEQYF	TGCGCCAGCAGTCGGGACAGGAGCTCCTACGAGCAGTACTTC
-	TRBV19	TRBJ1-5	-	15	CASSITRDSNQPQHF	TGTGCCAGTAGTATCACCCGGGATAGCAATCAGCCCCAGCATTTT
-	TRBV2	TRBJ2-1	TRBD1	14	CASSSTDRGIEQFF	TGTGCCAGCAGTTCCACGGACAGGGGGATAGAGCAGTTCTTC
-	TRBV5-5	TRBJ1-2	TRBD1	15	CASSLPPGQGSGYTF	TGTGCCAGCAGCTTGCCCCCGGGACAGGGTAGTGGCTACACCTTC
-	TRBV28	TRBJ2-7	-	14	CASSFQGRSYEQYF	TGTGCCAGCAGTTTCCAGGGGCGCTCCTACGAGCAGTACTTC
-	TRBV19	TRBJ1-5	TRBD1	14	CASTDRASNQPQHF	TGTGCCAGCACGGACAGGGCAAGCAATCAGCCCCAGCATTTT
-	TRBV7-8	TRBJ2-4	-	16	CASSPPTGRAKNIQYF	TGTGCCAGCAGCCCACCGACCGGTCGAGCCAAAAACATTCAGTACTTC
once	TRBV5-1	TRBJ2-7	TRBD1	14	CASSSGTGLGEQYF	TGCGCCAGCAGCTCCGGGACAGGGTTGGGCGAGCAGTACTTC
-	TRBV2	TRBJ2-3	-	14	CASRLSSGTDTQYF	TGTGCCAGCAGACTTTCTAGCGGCACAGATACGCAGTATTTT
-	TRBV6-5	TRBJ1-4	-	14	CASSRRRQGEKLFF	TGTGCCAGCAGTCGACGACGTCAGGGAGAAAAACTGTTTTTT
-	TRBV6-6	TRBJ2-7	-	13	CASSLAVRPEQYF	TGTGCCAGCAGTCTAGCAGTCCGTCCCGAGCAGTACTTC
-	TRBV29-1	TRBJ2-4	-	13	CSVGGRWDTIQYF	TGCAGCGTTGGGGGCAGATGGGATACCATTCAGTACTTC
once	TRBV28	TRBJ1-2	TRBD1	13	CASSFQTGPGYTF	TGTGCCAGCAGTTTCCAGACAGGGCCTGGCTACACCTTC
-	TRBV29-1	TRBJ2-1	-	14	CSVEDKRQGGEQFF	TGCAGCGTTGAAGATAAGAGACAGGGAGGTGAGCAGTTCTTC
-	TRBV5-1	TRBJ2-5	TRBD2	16	CASSQALAGVYETQYF	TGCGCCAGCAGCCAGGCCCTAGCGGGAGTCTACGAGACCCAGTACTTC
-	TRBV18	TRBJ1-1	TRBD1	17	CASSSLTGVRMNTEAFF	TGTGCCAGCTCATCCCTGACAGGGGTTCGCATGAACACTGAAGCTTTCTTT
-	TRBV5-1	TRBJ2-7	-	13	CASSFNSAYEQYF	TGCGCCAGCAGCTTCAACAGTGCCTACGAGCAGTACTTC
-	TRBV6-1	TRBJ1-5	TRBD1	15	CASRTGTGVNQPQHF	TGTGCCAGCAGGACCGGGACAGGGGTCAATCAGCCCCAGCATTTT
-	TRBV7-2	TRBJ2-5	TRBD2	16	CASSPRSGRALETQYF	TGTGCCAGCAGTCCGCGGAGCGGGAGGGCCCTAGAGACCCAGTACTTC
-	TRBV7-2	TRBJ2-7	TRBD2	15	CASSLGLAGGREQYF	TGTGCCAGCAGCTTAGGACTAGCGGGAGGGCGGGAGCAGTACTTC
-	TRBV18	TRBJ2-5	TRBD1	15	CASSPGTGGPETQYF	TGTGCCAGCTCACCAGGGACAGGGGGTCCGGAGACCCAGTACTTC
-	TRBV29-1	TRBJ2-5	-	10	CSVAEETQYF	TGCAGCGTTGCCGAGGAGACCCAGTACTTC
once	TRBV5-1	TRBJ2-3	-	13	CASSLVVADTQYF	TGCGCCAGCAGCTTAGTGGTTGCAGATACGCAGTATTTT
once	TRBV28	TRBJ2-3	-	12	CASSFPGIGQYF	TGTGCCAGCAGTTTTCCAGGTATTGGGCAGTATTTT